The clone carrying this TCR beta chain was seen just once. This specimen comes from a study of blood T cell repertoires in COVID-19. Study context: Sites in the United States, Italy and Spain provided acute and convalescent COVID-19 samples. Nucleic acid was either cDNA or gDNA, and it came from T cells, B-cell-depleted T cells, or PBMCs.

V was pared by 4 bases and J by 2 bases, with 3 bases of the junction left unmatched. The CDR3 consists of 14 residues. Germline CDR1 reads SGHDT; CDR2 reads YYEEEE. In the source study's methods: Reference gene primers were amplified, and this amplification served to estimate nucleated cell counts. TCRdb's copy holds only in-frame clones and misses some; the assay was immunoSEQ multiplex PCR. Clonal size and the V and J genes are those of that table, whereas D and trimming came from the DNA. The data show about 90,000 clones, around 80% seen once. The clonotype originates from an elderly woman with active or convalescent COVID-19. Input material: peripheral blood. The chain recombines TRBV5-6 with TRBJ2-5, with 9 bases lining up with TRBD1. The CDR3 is CASSLGQGQETQYF. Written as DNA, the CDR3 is TGTGCCAGCAGCCTAGGACAGGGGCAAGAGACCCAGTACTTC.